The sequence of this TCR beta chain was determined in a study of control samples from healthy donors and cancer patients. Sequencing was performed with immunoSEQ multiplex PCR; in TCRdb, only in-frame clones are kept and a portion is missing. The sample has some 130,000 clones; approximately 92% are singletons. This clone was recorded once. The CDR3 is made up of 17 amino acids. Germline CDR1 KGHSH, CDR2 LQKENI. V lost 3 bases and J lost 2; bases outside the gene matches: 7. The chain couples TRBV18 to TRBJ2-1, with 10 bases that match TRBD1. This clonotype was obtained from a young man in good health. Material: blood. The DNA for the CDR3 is TGTGCCAGCTCACCTACCGGCGGGACAGGGGCCTACAATGAGCAGTTCTTC. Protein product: CASSPTGGTGAYNEQFF.